The clone carrying this TCR beta chain was detected ten times or more. Its antigen is currently unknown. TCR beta CDR3 regions were amplified from RNA. When the TCR CDR3 underwent first-round RT-PCR, the HTBI primer set was used. TCRdb re-called the multiplex PCR reads with MiXCR, one entry per CDR3 protein. The sample has roughly 200,000 distinct CDR3 sequences, approximately 16% seen once. The sample is drawn from a study of T cells in Graves' hyperthyroidism and ophthalmopathy. Overall study: Staff took peripheral blood when the initial diagnosis was made, before any treatment began. Study-level points and caveats: Peripheral blood also featured most of the thyroid clonotypes expanded above 0.001.

Diagnostic assessment was based on clinical symptoms, serum thyroxine and TRAb, thyroid ultrasound and orbital computed tomography. The CDR3 spans 13 residues. Germline V lookup: CDR1 DFQATT, CDR2 SNEGSKA (reference sequence). Input material: blood. The rearrangement joins TRBV20-1 to TRBJ2-3; 7 nucleotides agree with TRBD1. This TCR came from a woman in her forties or fifties with Graves' hyperthyroidism. The CDR3 here is CSQTGHSTDTQYF. CDR3 in DNA: TGCAGCCAGACAGGGCATAGCACAGATACGCAGTATTTT.